These 22 T cell receptor beta chains came from one sample sequenced in a study of CD8 T cell repertoires and HIV-1 epitope variants. Sequencing was performed with immunoSEQ multiplex PCR; in TCRdb, only in-frame clones are kept and a portion is missing. The table shows about 3,600 clones, with under 80% occurring only once. These receptors' targets are unknown. Sequenced: cultured CD8+ T cells derived from PBMCs. The source of these receptors is a male donor with HIV.

This sequence joins TRBV7-2 and TRBJ1-1; TRBD1 might be the D (5 bases). Germline lookup yields CDR1 SGHTA and CDR2 FQGNSA. The CDR3 has 15 residues. V gave up 2 bases and J gave up 7 bases, with 17 bases separating them. The CDR3 region has the DNA TGTGCCAGCAGCTTATGGGCCGGGCAGGGTGATGAAGCTTTCTTT. Translated, it gives CASSLWAGQGDEAFF.

The chain is built from TRBV11-2 and TRBJ2-7; TRBD1 matches at 8 bases. CDR3 size: 13 residues. Germline CDR1 is SGHAT and CDR2 is FQNNGV. The V and J ends lost 5 bases and 4 bases, in that order; junction bases with no gene match: 4. In DNA form, the CDR3 reads TGTGCCAGCAGCCCGACAGGGGTGTACGAGCAGTACTTC. It yields the protein CASSPTGVYEQYF.

V and J are TRBV7-9 and TRBJ2-7, with TRBD2 matching over 10 bases. V was pared by 8 bases and J by 0 bases, with 16 bases of the junction left unmatched. Germline V gives CDR1 SEHNR, CDR2 FQNEAQ (reference sequence). The CDR3 is 18 residues long. The CDR3 loop reads CASASLAGDVGDSYEQYF. CDR3 DNA: TGTGCCAGCGCAAGTCTAGCGGGAGATGTAGGAGACTCCTACGAGCAGTACTTC.

The chain recombines TRBV6-5 with TRBJ2-5, with 9 nucleotides matching TRBD1. CDR1 and CDR2 from the germline V gene are MNHEY and SVGAGI. The CDR3 runs 16 residues. Trimming cost V 0 bases and J 5 bases; bases outside gene matches: 7. The CDR3 sequence is CASSYSWTGARETQYF. CDR3 nucleotides: TGTGCCAGCAGTTACTCATGGACAGGGGCTCGGGAGACCCAGTACTTC.

The chain uses TRBV28 and TRBJ2-7; D gene unclear. CDR3 size: 13 residues. Germline values: CDR1 MDHEN, CDR2 SYDVKM. Deletions cut 6 bases from V and 0 bases from J, with 9 bases between. The CDR3 DNA reads as TGTGCCAGCAGCTCCCGGGCCTCCTACGAGCAGTACTTC. Its translation is CASSSRASYEQYF.

The table lists this clone with a few counts. The V call is TRBV27, the J call TRBJ2-7; D might be TRBD2 (6 bases). The V gene lost 6 bases and the J gene lost 3 bases, with 12 bases spanning the gap. In germline, CDR1 is MNHEY, CDR2 SMNVEV (reference sequence). The CDR3 length is 13 residues. CDR3 DNA: TGTGCCAGCAGCCCGGGACTGCTCTACGAGCAGTACTTC. Encoded protein: CASSPGLLYEQYF.

Sample share makes this clone medium-sized. The chain recombines TRBV4-3 with TRBJ2-4; no firm D call. The germline V gene encodes CDR1 LGHNA and CDR2 YSLEER. This CDR3 comprises 13 residues. The germline V and J ends were trimmed by 1 base and 8 bases, with 9 bases remaining between them. The CDR3 DNA follows: TGCGCCAGCAGCCAAGGGGTGTCGGACATTCAGTACTTC. Its protein product is CASSQGVSDIQYF.

This clone turned up a few times. V usage is TRBV7-9 and J usage is TRBJ2-1; the D call may be TRBD1 or TRBD2 (6 bases each). CDR1 and CDR2 (germline): SEHNR, FQNEAQ (reference sequence). Trimming removed 8 bases at V and 9 bases at J, with 11 bases between. The CDR3 has 11 amino acids. The chain's CDR3 is CASLQGGEQFF. The DNA of the CDR3 is TGTGCCAGCTTACAGGGAGGTGAGCAGTTCTTC.

The chain is built from TRBV29-1 and TRBJ2-2; D remains ambiguous. Germline loops: CDR1 SQVTM, CDR2 ANQGSEA. The CDR3 contains 13 residues. Trimming took off 7 bases at V and 1 base at J, with 10 bases between the two ends. The CDR3 spells CSADWGNTGELFF. The CDR3 DNA reads as TGCAGCGCCGATTGGGGGAACACCGGGGAGCTGTTTTTT.

The J gene is TRBJ1-3, the V gene TRBV28, with D possibly TRBD1 on 6 matching bases. The V end lost 6 bases, the J end lost 4 bases, and 19 bases lay between the germline ends. CDR1 MDHEN and CDR2 SYDVKM come from the germline V gene. The length of the CDR3 is 16 residues. CDR3 in amino acids: CASRGPGQLSGNTIYF. As DNA, the CDR3 is TGTGCCAGCAGGGGACCCGGACAGTTGTCAGGAAACACCATATATTTT.

The table lists this clone with a count of one. The chain combines TRBV7-3 with TRBJ1-2, with TRBD1 as a possible D gene (6 bases). Per the germline V gene, CDR1 is SGHTA and CDR2 is FQGTGA. The CDR3 sequence is 13 residues long. Trimming took 5 bases from V and 1 from J, leaving 8 bases between them. The CDR3 DNA reads as TGTGCCAGCAGCCCGGACAGTAACTATGGCTACACCTTC. This codes for CASSPDSNYGYTF.

This clone was counted once. This chain links TRBV6-1 with TRBJ2-7, with D maybe TRBD1 (6 bases). Trimming took 2 bases from V and 6 from J, leaving 14 bases between them. Looked up from germline, CDR1 is MNHNS and CDR2 is SASEGT. CDR3 length: 14 amino acids. CDR3 sequence (DNA): TGTGCCAGCAGTGAATTGGCAGGGGAGAGCGAGCAGTACTTC. This sequence encodes CASSELAGESEQYF.

V is TRBV9 and J is TRBJ2-7; 9 nucleotides line up with TRBD1. CDR3 size: 14 residues. CDR1 and CDR2 (germline): SGDLS, YYNGEE. Trimming at V came to 2 bases and at J to 2 bases, leaving 2 bases not matched to a gene. The CDR3 sequence: CASSVGTGPYEQYF. In DNA form, the CDR3 reads TGTGCCAGCAGCGTTGGGACAGGGCCCTACGAGCAGTACTTC.

The V call is TRBV4-3, the J call TRBJ2-6, with TRBD1 identical over 7 bases. Trimming cost V 3 bases and J 0 bases; bases outside gene matches: 5. This CDR3 contains 17 residues. Looked up from germline, CDR1 is LGHNA and CDR2 is YSLEER. CDR3 bases: TGCGCCAGCAGCCATAGACAGGGATTCTCTGGGGCCAACGTCCTGACTTTC. This translates into CASSHRQGFSGANVLTF.

A single count supports this clone. The gene calls are TRBV12-5 and TRBJ2-3; 7 nucleotides match TRBD2. CDR1 and CDR2 (germline): LGHNT, FRNRAP. There are 15 residues in the CDR3. With 7 bases clipped from V and 2 bases from J, the junction kept 9 bases outside the gene matches. In DNA, the CDR3 is TGTGCTAGTGCCCTTGGGACTACTTACACAGATACGCAGTATTTT. Translating gives CASALGTTYTDTQYF.

In its sample, this clone was seen once. The rearrangement links TRBV21-1 to TRBJ2-7; the table gives TRBD1 as D, unverified against the DNA. TRBV21-1 is given as a pseudogene. The CDR3 loop spans 14 amino acids. CDR3 residues: CASSSDRRSYEQYF. The DNA of the CDR3 is TGTGCCAGCAGCAGCGACAGGAGAAGCTACGAGCAGTACTTC.

This clone showed up just a few times. J is TRBJ1-2 and V is TRBV6-5; D is possibly TRBD1 (5 bases). CDR3 length: 14 amino acids. From germline, CDR1 is MNHEY and CDR2 SVGAGI. V shed 0 bases and J shed 1 base, with 6 bases lying between them. In DNA, the CDR3 is TGTGCCAGCAGTTACTCGGGGGTTAACTATGGCTACACCTTC. Translating gives CASSYSGVNYGYTF.

The chain combines TRBV5-1 with TRBJ2-7; D possibly corresponds to TRBD1 (6 bases). CDR1 and CDR2 from the germline V gene are SGHRS and YFSETQ. V gave up 4 bases and J gave up 0 bases, with 20 bases separating them. The CDR3 runs 17 residues. The CDR3 loop reads CASSLLPLQGSSYEQYF. CDR3 in DNA: TGCGCCAGCAGCCTCCTCCCCCTACAGGGAAGCTCCTACGAGCAGTACTTC.

The chain has TRBV19 and TRBJ1-3; 8 bases align to TRBD1. The V gene end was trimmed by 7 bases and the J gene end by 4 bases; junction bases not matched to a gene: 18. CDR1 is LNHDA, CDR2 SQIVND, per germline (reference sequence). The CDR3 extends over 18 amino acids. The CDR3 is CASTLGQAPTVSGNTIYF. Here the CDR3 DNA reads TGTGCCAGTACCTTGGGACAGGCCCCTACAGTATCCGGAAACACCATATATTTT. Full variable domain (remainder filled in from reference TRBV19 and TRBJ1-3): DGGITQSPKYLFRKEGQNVTLSCEQNLNHDAMYWYRQDPGQGLRLIYYSQIVNDFQKGDIAEGYSVSREKKESFPLTVTSAQKNPTAFYLCASTLGQAPTVSGNTIYFGEGSWLTVV.

The V and J genes are TRBV30 and TRBJ2-7; D is undetermined. Looked up from germline, CDR1 is GTSNPN and CDR2 is SVGIG (reference sequence). The CDR3 spans 13 residues. The V and J ends lost 3 bases and 0 bases respectively, with 9 bases between them. CDR3 residues: CAWRVDNSYEQYF. The CDR3 DNA follows: TGTGCCTGGAGGGTAGACAACTCCTACGAGCAGTACTTC.

The chain joins TRBV27 to TRBJ2-5; the D gene is possibly TRBD1 (5 bases). The CDR3 is 14 amino acids. Trimming stripped 4 bases from V and 3 bases from J, with 12 bases between. CDR1 is MNHEY, CDR2 SMNVEV, per germline (reference sequence). The CDR3 reads CASSWTNLKETQYF. CDR3 DNA: TGTGCCAGCAGTTGGACAAATCTGAAAGAGACCCAGTACTTC.

This clone was seen a handful of times. The V call is TRBV2, the J call TRBJ2-3; 16 nucleotides agree with TRBD2. Germline-derived CDR1 and CDR2 are SNHLY and FYNNEI. The CDR3 length is 18 residues. Losses at the gene ends were 0 bases for V and 3 bases for J; bases not matched to a gene: 3. CDR3 residues: CASSEAGLAGGRTDTQYF. Written as DNA, the CDR3 is TGTGCCAGCAGTGAAGCGGGACTAGCGGGGGGGCGGACAGATACGCAGTATTTT.